The next 12 T cell receptor beta chains were all read from a single sample in a study of blood T cells in healthy people across ages. The use of a sample-barcoded 5' primer and a J-beta primer mix characterized a second PCR of about 6 to 11 cycles. TCRdb itself ran the 5' RACE reads through MiXCR, one entry per CDR3 protein. The sample contains 1.2 million to 1.5 million distinct CDR3 sequences, approximately 40% of which appear only once. The sample taken for sequencing was blood. All receptors come from a woman in her late teens or twenties in good health.

This clonotype appeared a single time. The gene calls are TRBV25-1 and TRBJ1-4; 7 bases match TRBD1. The CDR3 sequence is 15 residues long. The ends lost 3 bases at V and 8 bases at J; junction bases unmatched: 9. Germline V gene data show CDR1 as MGHDK and CDR2 as SYGVNS. The CDR3 bases are TGTGCCAGCAGTGAGGTCAACAGGGGCTTCGAAAAACTGTTTTTT. This gives the protein CASSEVNRGFEKLFF.

A few counts support this clonotype. The rearrangement uses TRBV4-1 and TRBJ2-1; a possible D gene is TRBD1 (6 bases). The CDR3 runs to 16 residues. Germline V lookup: CDR1 MGHRA, CDR2 YSYEKL. V shed 4 bases and J shed 2 bases, with 15 bases lying between them. The CDR3 region has the DNA TGCGCCAGCAGCCCAGAACAGGGTATCCCCTACAATGAGCAGTTCTTC. It codes for CASSPEQGIPYNEQFF.

In its sample, this clonotype was seen a few times. V and J are TRBV25-1 and TRBJ2-1, with a weak D call TRBD2 (5 bases). The V gene lost 2 bases and the J gene lost 7 bases, with 9 bases spanning the gap. Per the germline V gene, CDR1 is MGHDK and CDR2 is SYGVNS. The CDR3 covers 13 residues. The chain's CDR3 is CASSEGGENEQFF. In nucleotides, the CDR3 is TGTGCCAGCAGTGAAGGAGGCGAAAATGAGCAGTTCTTC.

This clonotype was seen a handful of times. The chain has TRBV7-9 and TRBJ2-5, with 8 bases that match TRBD1. In germline, CDR1 is SEHNR, CDR2 FQNEAQ (reference sequence). Trimming removed 6 bases from V and 7 bases from J; junction bases left unmatched: 7. This CDR3 region has 13 residues. The DNA for the CDR3 is TGTGCCAGCAGTCCCGCCGGGACAGGGACCCAGTACTTC. Translated, it gives CASSPAGTGTQYF.

The chain recombines TRBV6-6 with TRBJ2-5; TRBD1 agrees at 10 bases. V shed 6 bases, J shed 4 bases, and the junction held 11 bases outside the gene matches. The CDR3 runs to 16 residues. Germline V gene data show CDR1 as MNHNY and CDR2 as SVGAGI (reference sequence). In nucleotides, the CDR3 is TGTGCCAGCAGGCCTCTGACAGGGGGCTCGCGAGAGACCCAGTACTTC. Its protein is CASRPLTGGSRETQYF.

The V and J genes are TRBV27 and TRBJ1-2; possible D gene TRBD1, 6 bases. V was clipped by 3 bases and J by 6 bases, with 17 bases between them. There are 15 residues in the CDR3. Germline values: CDR1 MNHEY, CDR2 SMNVEV (reference sequence). The CDR3 DNA is TGTGCCAGCAGTTTGGGCAGGGGCGGAGATAATGGCTACACCTTC. Its protein product is CASSLGRGGDNGYTF.

V gene TRBV14 combines with J gene TRBJ2-5, with TRBD1 as a possible D gene (5 bases). Deletions cut 2 bases from V and 1 base from J, with 11 bases between. In germline, CDR1 is SGHDN, CDR2 FVKESK. CDR3 length equals 15 residues. CDR3 sequence reads: CASSQPGHPQETQYF. The CDR3 coding sequence is TGTGCCAGCAGCCAACCAGGACACCCCCAAGAGACCCAGTACTTC.

This clonotype was detected a few times. V and J are TRBV20-1 and TRBJ2-1, with D possibly being TRBD2 (5 bases). From germline, CDR1 is DFQATT and CDR2 SNEGSKA (reference sequence). This CDR3 spans 13 amino acids. The V and J ends lost 4 bases and 4 bases respectively, with 11 bases between them. CDR3 sequence reads: CSANTGKYNEQFF. Here the CDR3 DNA reads TGCAGTGCTAATACGGGAAAGTACAATGAGCAGTTCTTC.

This clonotype was counted only a few times. The chain recombines TRBV7-2 with TRBJ2-1, with TRBD2 identical over 12 bases. CDR1 is SGHTA, CDR2 FQGNSA, per germline. The CDR3 contains 16 residues. The V gene end was trimmed by 5 bases and the J gene end by 6 bases; junction bases not matched to a gene: 8. CDR3 in amino acids: CASSIEGLAGSNEQFF. The CDR3 DNA follows: TGTGCCAGCAGCATAGAAGGACTAGCGGGGAGCAATGAGCAGTTCTTC.

The chain combines TRBV9 with TRBJ2-3, with TRBD1 matching 9 bases. The CDR3 is made up of 15 amino acids. J lost 4 bases, V lost 2 bases, and 5 bases had no gene match. Germline CDR1 SGDLS, CDR2 YYNGEE. The CDR3 spells CASSVGQGHPDTQYF. For the CDR3, the DNA is TGTGCCAGCAGCGTGGGACAGGGTCACCCAGATACGCAGTATTTT.

The rearrangement links TRBV12-3 or TRBV12-4 to TRBJ1-1; weak D call: TRBD1 (5 bases). The germline V and J ends were trimmed by 6 bases and 6 bases, with 11 bases remaining between them. The CDR3 length is 12 residues. The CDR3 coding sequence is TGTGCCAGCAGGGTGGGGGTTGCTGAAGCTTTCTTT. This sequence encodes CASRVGVAEAFF.

This chain links TRBV5-1 with TRBJ2-5, with no clear D. Germline CDR1 reads SGHRS; CDR2 reads YFSETQ. V was pared by 2 bases and J by 2 bases, with 10 bases between. This CDR3 spans 14 amino acids. DNA of the CDR3: TGCGCCAGCAGCTTCGGCAGCACACAAGAGACCCAGTACTTC. Residues: CASSFGSTQETQYF.